Given below is one T cell receptor beta chain in context. This sample was taken from a study of blood T cell repertoires in COVID-19. Clones were read by immunoSEQ multiplex PCR, and TCRdb kept only the in-frame ones, dropping some. The sample lists approximately 200,000 clones, around 87% occurring once. V was pared by 1 base and J by 0 bases, with 7 bases between. Germline V CDR1 and CDR2: SGHVS, FNYEAQ. This CDR3 comprises 15 residues. The V gene is TRBV7-6, the J gene TRBJ1-3; no definite D call. Source material: PBMCs or T cells enriched from blood (not recorded which). The origin of this receptor is a man aged 30-40 years in a cohort exposed to, infected with or recovered from COVID-19 (not recorded which). This CDR3 is CASSLVSSSGNTIYF. DNA of the CDR3: TGTGCCAGCAGCTTAGTATCGTCCTCTGGAAACACCATATATTTT.